The sample holds a few counts of the clone carrying this T cell receptor (beta chain). Antigen specificity is unknown. This sample is drawn from a study of identical twins. The study, taken as a whole, reports: Out-of-frame alpha sequences shared by twins showed excess low generation probability. Beta out-of-frame sequences showed weaker excess sharing between twins.

TCRdb recomputed calls from the 5' RACE reads with MiXCR, one row per CDR3 protein. Altogether approximately 600,000 distinct CDR3 sequences are present, over 8.5% being singletons, with the ten largest covering roughly 3%. The CDR3 is made up of 14 amino acids. Trimming cost V 8 bases and J 0 bases; bases outside gene matches: 2. Germline CDR1 SGHVS, CDR2 FQNEAQ. The data were also submitted as part of a second study, on yellow fever vaccine responses in identical twins.

Sequenced input: PBMCs. This sequence originates from a woman between 18 and 29 years old in good health. V is TRBV7-8 and J is TRBJ2-1, with 9 bases aligning to TRBD2. CDR3: CASHSGSSYNEQFF. As DNA, the CDR3 is TGTGCCAGCCATAGCGGGAGCTCCTACAATGAGCAGTTCTTC.